A selection of T cell receptor beta chains follows, all from one sample in a study of sequential checkpoint blockade in melanoma. The method was immunoSEQ multiplex PCR; TCRdb's version includes in-frame clones alone and lacks a portion of them. The data show more than 6,000 clones, 48% seen once. The sequences come from CD8+ T cells sorted from blood (inferred from file names), collected from a patient given nivolumab and ipilimumab in sequence. The source of these receptors is a human patient with melanoma. Some clones in this sample may be carry-over from other donors' samples. CDR3s include the opening cysteine and the closing phenylalanine or tryptophan. A D gene is named only where the DNA matches it firmly. Expanded clones get a size class; other rows say once, few or many, or leave the size out.

J: TRBJ1-1
size: -
V: TRBV19
D: TRBD1
CDR3: CASSPGTGRAEAFF
DNA: TGTGCCAGTAGTCCCGGGACAGGAAGGGCTGAAGCTTTCTTT

J: TRBJ2-7
size: -
V: TRBV21-1
D: -
CDR3: CASSKGGGRGPNSYEQYF
DNA: TGTGCCAGCAGCAAAGGGGGGGGCAGGGGGCCGAACTCCTACGAGCAGTACTTC

J: TRBJ1-6
size: -
V: TRBV19
D: -
CDR3: CASSIQGSSYNSPLHF
DNA: TGTGCCAGTAGTATACAGGGAAGCTCCTATAATTCACCCCTCCACTTT

J: TRBJ1-5
size: medium-sized
V: TRBV7-6
D: TRBD1
CDR3: CASSLRTGNQPQHF
DNA: TGTGCCAGCAGCTTACGGACAGGGAATCAGCCCCAGCATTTT

J: TRBJ2-7
size: -
V: TRBV28
D: TRBD2
CDR3: CASSIIAGGLSYEQYF
DNA: TGTGCCAGCAGCATCATAGCGGGGGGGCTTTCCTACGAGCAGTACTTC

J: TRBJ1-1
size: -
V: TRBV5-6
D: TRBD1
CDR3: CASSFGTGDTEAFF
DNA: TGTGCCAGCAGCTTCGGGACAGGGGACACTGAAGCTTTCTTT

J: TRBJ1-1
size: -
V: TRBV6-6
D: TRBD1
CDR3: CASRDRGMNTEAFF
DNA: TGTGCCAGCAGAGACAGGGGCATGAACACTGAAGCTTTCTTT

J: TRBJ2-7
size: once
V: TRBV13
D: TRBD1
CDR3: CASSLRGTGNYEQYF
DNA: TGTGCCAGCAGCTTAAGAGGGACAGGGAACTACGAGCAGTACTTC

J: TRBJ1-1
size: -
V: TRBV15
D: -
CDR3: CATSSLTQGFEAFF
DNA: TGTGCCACCAGCTCCCTAACTCAGGGGTTTGAAGCTTTCTTT

J: TRBJ2-7
size: -
V: TRBV6-5
D: -
CDR3: CASSYSEGAYEQYF
DNA: TGTGCCAGCAGTTACTCGGAGGGTGCCTACGAGCAGTACTTC

J: TRBJ2-1
size: -
V: TRBV11-2
D: -
CDR3: CASSLDAGGEQFF
DNA: TGTGCCAGCAGCTTAGATGCAGGTGGAGAGCAGTTCTTC

J: TRBJ2-7
size: few
V: TRBV5-1
D: TRBD1
CDR3: CASSLGGQTYEQYF
DNA: TGCGCCAGCAGCTTGGGGGGACAGACCTACGAGCAGTACTTC

J: TRBJ2-7
size: -
V: TRBV4-1
D: -
CDR3: CASSQGTGMDEQYF
DNA: TGCGCCAGCAGCCAGGGTACAGGGATGGACGAGCAGTACTTC

J: TRBJ1-2
size: -
V: TRBV5-4
D: TRBD1
CDR3: CASSWDSFYGYTF
DNA: TGTGCCAGCAGCTGGGACAGTTTCTACGGCTACACCTTC

J: TRBJ1-1
size: -
V: TRBV9
D: -
CDR3: CASSVGQTEAFF
DNA: TGTGCCAGCAGCGTAGGGCAGACTGAAGCTTTCTTT

J: TRBJ1-6
size: -
V: TRBV25-1
D: -
CDR3: CASGRGRSLHF
DNA: TGTGCCAGCGGGAGGGGAAGGTCCCTCCACTTT

J: TRBJ2-7
size: -
V: TRBV11-3
D: -
CDR3: CASSSSGTGEQYF
DNA: TGTGCCAGCAGCTCCTCAGGGACTGGCGAGCAGTACTTC

J: TRBJ2-7
size: -
V: TRBV11-2
D: -
CDR3: CASSLDPGPLYEQYF
DNA: TGTGCCAGCAGCTTAGACCCAGGTCCCCTCTACGAGCAGTACTTC

J: TRBJ1-3
size: -
V: TRBV5-3
D: -
CDR3: CASPFPQSSTGNTIYF
DNA: TGTGCCAGCCCGTTCCCGCAGTCTAGTACTGGAAACACCATATATTTT

J: TRBJ1-2
size: few
V: TRBV5-2
D: -
CDR3: CASSQDSGVSNYGYTF
DNA: TGCGCCAGCAGCCAAGATAGCGGGGTTTCTAACTATGGCTACACCTTC

J: TRBJ1-2
size: -
V: TRBV2
D: -
CDR3: CASSEVSGVHYGYTF
DNA: TGTGCCAGCAGTGAAGTTTCAGGGGTTCACTATGGCTACACCTTC

J: TRBJ1-1
size: -
V: TRBV13
D: -
CDR3: CASSFGGTGPNTEAFF
DNA: TGTGCCAGCAGCTTTGGTGGAACAGGGCCCAACACTGAAGCTTTCTTT

J: TRBJ1-1
size: -
V: TRBV13
D: -
CDR3: CASSLGHGNTEAFF
DNA: TGTGCCAGCAGCCTCGGACACGGAAACACTGAAGCTTTCTTT

J: TRBJ1-2
size: -
V: TRBV4-3
D: TRBD1
CDR3: CASSQGTGVGYGYTF
DNA: TGCGCCAGCAGCCAAGGAACAGGGGTTGGGTATGGCTACACCTTC

J: TRBJ1-2
size: -
V: TRBV9
D: TRBD1
CDR3: CASSPRQGIGYTF
DNA: TGTGCCAGCAGCCCCCGACAGGGGATTGGCTACACCTTC

J: TRBJ2-7
size: -
V: TRBV6-5
D: TRBD1
CDR3: CASSPGTGREQYF
DNA: TGTGCCAGCAGTCCCGGGACAGGGAGGGAGCAGTACTTC

J: TRBJ2-7
size: -
V: TRBV6-1
D: TRBD1
CDR3: CASRDDRVAYDEQYF
DNA: TGTGCCAGCAGAGATGACAGGGTCGCTTATGACGAGCAGTACTTC

J: TRBJ1-4
size: -
V: TRBV27
D: -
CDR3: CASSSNRVVGEKLFF
DNA: TGTGCCAGCAGTTCAAACAGGGTTGTTGGGGAAAAACTGTTTTTT

J: TRBJ1-2
size: -
V: TRBV25-1
D: -
CDR3: CASSSEGGNYGYTF
DNA: TGTGCCAGCAGCTCAGAGGGGGGGAACTATGGCTACACCTTC

J: TRBJ1-1
size: medium-sized
V: TRBV30
D: TRBD1
CDR3: CALDRGKIEAFF
DNA: TGTGCCTTGGACAGGGGAAAAATTGAAGCTTTCTTT

J: TRBJ2-7
size: -
V: TRBV7-3
D: TRBD1
CDR3: CASSPDRGNAFEQYF
DNA: TGTGCCAGCAGCCCCGACAGGGGGAACGCCTTCGAGCAGTACTTC

J: TRBJ2-7
size: -
V: TRBV6-5
D: TRBD1
CDR3: CASSYGTGGMYEQYF
DNA: TGTGCCAGCAGTTACGGGACAGGGGGCATGTACGAGCAGTACTTC

J: TRBJ2-1
size: large
V: TRBV13
D: -
CDR3: CASSLERNEQFF
DNA: TGTGCCAGCAGCTTAGAGAGGAATGAGCAGTTCTTC

J: TRBJ2-7
size: -
V: TRBV5-5
D: -
CDR3: CASSLSGWIFEQYF
DNA: TGTGCCAGCAGCTTGTCAGGGTGGATCTTCGAGCAGTACTTC

J: TRBJ1-2
size: -
V: TRBV7-9
D: TRBD1
CDR3: CASSPGGSGYGYTF
DNA: TGTGCCAGCAGCCCAGGGGGTAGCGGCTATGGCTACACCTTC

J: TRBJ2-7
size: medium-sized
V: TRBV29-1
D: TRBD1
CDR3: CSVAGTGYEQYF
DNA: TGCAGCGTTGCTGGGACAGGTTACGAGCAGTACTTC

J: TRBJ1-5
size: few
V: TRBV19
D: -
CDR3: CASSIEPGEGSNQPQHF
DNA: TGTGCCAGTAGTATAGAGCCGGGGGAAGGTAGCAATCAGCCCCAGCATTTT

J: TRBJ1-5
size: once
V: TRBV9
D: TRBD1
CDR3: CASSPSGQADQPQHF
DNA: TGTGCCAGCAGCCCGAGCGGACAGGCAGACCAGCCCCAGCATTTT

J: TRBJ2-7
size: -
V: TRBV2
D: -
CDR3: CASSGKGTTYEQYF
DNA: TGTGCCAGCAGTGGGAAAGGGACAACATACGAGCAGTACTTC

J: TRBJ2-7
size: -
V: TRBV28
D: -
CDR3: CASSLILRGFEQYF
DNA: TGTGCCAGCAGTTTGATTTTGAGAGGGTTCGAGCAGTACTTC

J: TRBJ1-6
size: -
V: TRBV4-1
D: -
CDR3: CASSQISGDDSPLHF
DNA: TGCGCCAGCAGCCAAATATCTGGAGACGACTCACCCCTCCACTTT

J: TRBJ2-7
size: few
V: TRBV5-6
D: TRBD1
CDR3: CARSLVHRQGSHEQYF
DNA: TGTGCCAGAAGCTTGGTCCATCGACAGGGGTCCCACGAGCAGTACTTC

J: TRBJ1-4
size: -
V: TRBV5-6
D: -
CDR3: CASSRVVGGEKLFF
DNA: TGTGCCAGCAGCCGCGTGGTGGGGGGTGAAAAACTGTTTTTT

J: TRBJ2-5
size: once
V: TRBV28
D: -
CDR3: CASSPWAQETQYF
DNA: TGTGCCAGCAGCCCCTGGGCCCAAGAGACCCAGTACTTC